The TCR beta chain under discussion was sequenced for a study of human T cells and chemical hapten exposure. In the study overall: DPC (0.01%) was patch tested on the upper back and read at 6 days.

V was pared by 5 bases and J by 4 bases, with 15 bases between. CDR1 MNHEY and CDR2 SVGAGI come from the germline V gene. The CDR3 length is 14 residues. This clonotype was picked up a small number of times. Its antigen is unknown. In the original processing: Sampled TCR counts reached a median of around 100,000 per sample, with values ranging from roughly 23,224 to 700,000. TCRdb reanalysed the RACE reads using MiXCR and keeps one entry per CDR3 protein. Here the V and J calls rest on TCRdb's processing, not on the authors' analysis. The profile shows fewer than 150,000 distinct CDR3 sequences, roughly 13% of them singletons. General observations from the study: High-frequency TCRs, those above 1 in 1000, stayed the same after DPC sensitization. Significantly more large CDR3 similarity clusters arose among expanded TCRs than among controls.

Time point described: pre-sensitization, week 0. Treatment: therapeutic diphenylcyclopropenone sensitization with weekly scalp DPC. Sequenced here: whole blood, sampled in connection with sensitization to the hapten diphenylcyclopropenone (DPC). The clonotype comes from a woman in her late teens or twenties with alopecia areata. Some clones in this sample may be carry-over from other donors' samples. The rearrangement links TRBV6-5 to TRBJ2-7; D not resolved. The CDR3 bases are TGTGCCAGCAGTGCCCGTGCACAAGCTTACGAGCAGTACTTC. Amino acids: CASSARAQAYEQYF.